The subject of this entry is one T cell receptor beta chain. The antigen is not known. Profiling relied on immunoSEQ multiplex PCR, and the TCRdb table lists in-frame clones only, not all of them. The data show just under 80,000 clones, roughly 90% seen once. The data stem from a study of T cell responses to AZD1222 COVID-19 vaccine. Germline assignment: CDR1 LNHDA and CDR2 SQIVND (reference sequence). Trimming pared 2 bases from V and 2 bases from J, leaving 10 bases between. CDR3 size: 14 residues. Study-level results: Nearly half of spike-specific TCRs reportedly target unmutated variant regions.

The genes are TRBV19 and TRBJ2-7; D gene ambiguous. The sequencing here drew on peripheral blood, taken 28 days after the second AZD1222 dose. The clonotype originates from an adult who received the AZD1222 COVID-19 vaccine. The CDR3 DNA sequence: TGTGCCAGTAGTATATCCACTGGCCCCTACGAGCAGTACTTC. Translation: CASSISTGPYEQYF.